This paragraph covers one T cell receptor (beta chain) sequence. Measured with immunoSEQ multiplex PCR; TCRdb has only the in-frame clones, and not every one. The sample has under 350,000 clones, just under 90% seen once; the top ten hold 1.5% to 2%. This sample was taken from a study of blood T cell repertoires in COVID-19. This CDR3 has 15 amino acids. V was pared by 3 bases and J by 4 bases, with 4 bases of the junction left unmatched. Per the germline V gene, CDR1 is SNHLY and CDR2 is FYNNEI. The clonotype was recovered from a woman aged 30 to 39 with COVID-19, enrolled during active disease. The sequencing sample was made of peripheral blood. The rearrangement links TRBV2 to TRBJ2-3, with 10 bases aligning to TRBD2. The CDR3 spells CASSEPSGGSDTQYF. The CDR3 coding sequence is TGTGCCAGCAGTGAGCCTAGCGGGGGATCAGATACGCAGTATTTT.